This T cell receptor (beta chain) was retrieved from a study of CD8 T cells in Susac syndrome. Whole-study results and caveats: In total CD8+ repertoires, roughly 16 Susac-specific public clones were found, and CD8+ TEMRA repertoires had about 5.

With respect to this clonotype: Its antigen is as yet unknown.

Random-hexamer reverse transcription was applied to roughly 0.5 to 1 ug RNA. TCRdb re-analysed the immunoSEQ multiplex PCR reads in MiXCR, keeping a single row per CDR3 protein. The table has about 110,000 distinct CDR3 sequences, roughly 94% seen once. This receptor was obtained from a human donor with Susac syndrome. Input material: CD8+ T cells from PBMCs.

DNA of the CDR3: TGTGCCAGTACCCACCGCCCCGACAACCTGAACACTGAAGCTTTCTTT. It is translated as CASTHRPDNLNTEAFF. V is TRBV19 and J is TRBJ1-1; no clear D. This CDR3 contains 16 residues. Germline lookup yields CDR1 LNHDA and CDR2 SQIVND (reference sequence). V gave up 7 bases and J gave up 0 bases, with 18 bases separating them.